The present entry profiles one T cell receptor beta chain with its context. This specimen belongs to a study of cytomegalovirus exposure and HLA in healthy donors. Across the study: Earlier, some 200 million T cells were analyzed, and 117 million unique TCR beta sequences were found among them.

Germline assignment: CDR1 SGHTA and CDR2 FQGNSA. Trimming stripped 7 bases from V and 4 bases from J, with 8 bases between. This CDR3 contains 13 residues. PCR primers comprised 60 Vbeta and 13 Jbeta primers. The data were produced by immunoSEQ multiplex PCR, yet TCRdb's version contains in-frame clones alone and is incomplete. Seen here are over 150,000 clones, around 79% observed once, and the top ten hold about 2.6%. This receptor was identified in a man between 18 and 29 years old in good health and CMV-seronegative. The chain combines TRBV7-2 with TRBJ2-6; D is unresolved. Sequences were obtained from PBMCs. CDR3 sequence reads: CASKQSGANVLTF. The CDR3 DNA is TGTGCCAGCAAACAGTCCGGGGCCAACGTCCTGACTTTC.